This T cell receptor (beta chain) was identified during a study of PD-1 blockade in classical Hodgkin lymphoma. Exposure to brentuximab vedotin varied, and each patient had relapsed following autologous stem cell transplantation. Measured with immunoSEQ multiplex PCR; TCRdb has only the in-frame clones, and not every one. The table has more than 90,000 clones, around 89% seen once. The germline CDR1 and CDR2 sequences are PRHDT and FYEKMQ (reference sequence). The CDR3 sequence is 14 residues long. The ends were cut back, 3 bases at V and 3 bases at J, with 9 bases in the middle. Sequencing used peripheral blood mononuclear cells (PBMCs), obtained before the second cycle of nivolumab. This receptor was obtained from a human donor with classical Hodgkin lymphoma. V usage is TRBV13 and J usage is TRBJ2-4; D is unclear. CDR3 nucleotide sequence: TGTGCCAGCAGCTTGGTTGTGGGCAAAAACATTCAGTACTTC. It codes for CASSLVVGKNIQYF. Together with reference TRBV13 and TRBJ2-4, the CDR3 gives the full variable domain: AAGVIQSPRHLIKEKRETATLKCYPIPRHDTVYWYQQGPGQDPQFLISFYEKMQSDKGSIPDRFSAQQFSDYHSELNMSSLELGDSALYFCASSLVVGKNIQYFGAGTRLSVL.